This TCR beta chain was recovered during a study of T cell repertoires in cytomegalovirus infection. Study summary: Signatures in public TCR beta sequences pointed to both CMV infection and matching HLA type.

Points on this clonotype: What it binds is not known.

Whole-study results and caveats: In two of eight donors, the top clonotype was HLA-C-restricted CMV-specific. Cumulative public TCR beta family frequency identified CMV carriers with the relevant HLA.

The V and J ends lost 1 base and 5 bases respectively, with 13 bases between them. The length of the CDR3 is 15 residues. MiXCR, applied by TCRdb to the reads, yields one record per CDR3 protein. The sample consists of roughly 600,000 distinct CDR3 sequences, about 24% of them appearing once. This sequence originates from a human donor in good health (CMV status not recorded). Some clones in this sample may be carry-over from other donors' samples. The V and J genes are TRBV12-3 or TRBV12-4 and TRBJ2-3; D perhaps matches TRBD1 (6 bases). The sample comprised CD8+ T cells from PBMCs. The CDR3 loop is CASSLGQVVVDTQYF. In DNA, the CDR3 is TGTGCCAGCAGTTTAGGACAGGTAGTAGTAGATACGCAGTATTTT.